A single sample gave rise to the 25 T cell receptor beta chains below, sequenced in a study of blood T cell repertoires in COVID-19. Here immunoSEQ multiplex PCR was the method, and the copy in TCRdb shows in-frame clones only, minus some. The data contain about 250,000 clones, around 86% of them singletons. The specimen sequenced was PBMCs or T cells enriched from blood (not recorded which). These receptors were taken from a woman between 50 and 59 years old who had recovered from COVID-19.

The V gene is TRBV7-8, the J gene TRBJ2-7; unclear D gene. The CDR3 consists of 12 residues. Trimming cost V 5 bases and J 0 bases, with 5 bases left between them. The germline gives CDR1 SGHVS, CDR2 FQNEAQ. The CDR3, as DNA: TGTGCCAGCAGCCCGAGCTCCTACGAGCAGTACTTC. It translates to CASSPSSYEQYF.

This clone was observed a handful of times. The chain uses TRBV14 and TRBJ2-7, with 7 positions matching TRBD1. CDR3 length: 13 amino acids. The junction had 2 bases not matched to a gene; V was cut back by 4 bases and J by 2 bases. Germline loops: CDR1 SGHDN, CDR2 FVKESK. DNA for the CDR3: TGTGCCAGCAGCCGACAGGGAGCCTACGAGCAGTACTTC. This translates into CASSRQGAYEQYF.

The chain links TRBV4-1 to TRBJ1-1; D is uncertain. This CDR3 contains 19 residues. Deletions cut 1 base from V and 1 base from J, with 22 bases between. Germline V gives CDR1 MGHRA, CDR2 YSYEKL. CDR3 nucleotide sequence: TGCGCCAGCAGCCAAGTGCCAAGGACTGTTAACCTGGAGAACACTGAAGCTTTCTTT. It codes for CASSQVPRTVNLENTEAFF.

This clone was observed once. The CDR3 loop reads CASSLGGSGYQETQYF. CDR3 coding DNA: TGCGCCAGCAGCTTGGGAGGTAGCGGATACCAAGAGACCCAGTACTTC. J is TRBJ2-5 and V is TRBV5-1; possibly TRBD2 for D (6 bases). The germline CDR1 and CDR2 sequences are SGHRS and YFSETQ. The CDR3 is 16 amino acids. Trimming took 0 bases from V and 0 from J, leaving 12 bases between them. Filled out from reference TRBV5-1 and TRBJ2-5, the complete variable domain reads KAGVTQTPRYLIKTRGQQVTLSCSPISGHRSVSWYQQTPGQGLQFLFEYFSETQRNKGNFPGRFSGRQFSNSRSEMNVSTLELGDSALYLCASSLGGSGYQETQYFGPGTRLLVL.

The chain recombines TRBV27 with TRBJ2-1, with D perhaps matching TRBD1 (6 bases). This CDR3 region has 15 residues. The V and J ends lost 5 bases and 9 bases respectively, with 20 bases between them. CDR1 is MNHEY, CDR2 SMNVEV, per germline (reference sequence). CDR3 protein: CASSTTGYRGGEQFF. The DNA of the CDR3 is TGTGCCAGCAGTACAACAGGGTATAGAGGAGGTGAGCAGTTCTTC.

This rearrangement joins TRBV4-1 to TRBJ2-1; 13 positions agree with TRBD2. CDR1 and CDR2 from the germline V gene are MGHRA and YSYEKL. The CDR3 has 19 residues. V trimming: 4 bases; J trimming: 2 bases; junction bases outside the gene matches: 11. The CDR3 nucleotides are TGCGCCAGCAGCCGAACTAGCGGGAGGGCCGATGAAACCTACAATGAGCAGTTCTTC. Translated: CASSRTSGRADETYNEQFF.

The J gene is TRBJ1-6, the V gene TRBV6-5; D might be TRBD1 (6 bases). This CDR3 comprises 15 residues. Germline V gene sequence: CDR1 MNHEY, CDR2 SVGAGI. V lost 4 bases and J lost 5, with 12 bases in between. DNA of the CDR3: TGTGCCAGCAGTTCCTATGGACAGAATAATTCACCCCTCCACTTT. Its translation: CASSSYGQNNSPLHF.

The rearrangement uses TRBV7-9 and TRBJ1-2, with D unresolved. Germline V CDR1 and CDR2: SEHNR, FQNEAQ (reference sequence). CDR3 length: 13 amino acids. V gave up 5 bases and J gave up 0 bases, with 7 bases separating them. CDR3 region: CASSRRTNYGYTF. CDR3 in DNA: TGTGCCAGCAGCCGGAGAACTAACTATGGCTACACCTTC. Looking up the rest from reference TRBV7-9 and TRBJ1-2 gives the full variable domain: DTGVSQNPRHKITKRGQNVTFRCDPISEHNRLYWYRQTLGQGPEFLTYFQNEAQLEKSRLLSDRFSAERPKGSFSTLEIQRTEQGDSAMYLCASSRRTNYGYTFGSGTRLTVV.

J is TRBJ2-7 and V is TRBV6-5; 9 positions match TRBD2. Germline CDR1 and CDR2: MNHEY and SVGAGI. J lost 3 bases, V lost 2 bases, and 8 bases had no gene match. The CDR3 is made up of 16 amino acids. The CDR3 nucleotides read TGTGCCAGCAGTTACGAGGGTAGAGCGGGAGGCTACGAGCAGTACTTC. Amino acids: CASSYEGRAGGYEQYF.

This clone has a single count. This rearrangement joins TRBV4-1 to TRBJ1-2; 9 bases align to TRBD1. The ends lost 0 bases at V and 4 bases at J; junction bases unmatched: 0. This CDR3 has 14 amino acids. CDR1 is MGHRA, CDR2 YSYEKL, per germline. CDR3 protein: CASSQEGQGYGYTF. CDR3 DNA sequence: TGCGCCAGCAGCCAAGAGGGACAGGGCTATGGCTACACCTTC.

This clone was counted between two and nine times. The chain joins TRBV28 to TRBJ1-2; 10 positions match TRBD1. The V gene's germline CDR1 is MDHEN and CDR2 SYDVKM. CDR3 length equals 15 residues. Unmatched junction bases numbered 4, after V lost 3 bases and J lost 3 bases. CDR3 sequence (DNA): TGTGCCAGCAGTTTCCCCGGGACAGGGGACTATGGCTACACCTTC. It yields the protein CASSFPGTGDYGYTF.

The chain has TRBV5-5 and TRBJ2-5; TRBD2 matches at 12 bases. V lost 2 bases to trimming and J lost 2 bases; unmatched junction nucleotides: 13. CDR3 length: 19 amino acids. Per the germline V gene, CDR1 is SGHKS and CDR2 is YYEKEE (reference sequence). CDR3 sequence: CASSFRLAGERLAQETQYF. The CDR3 DNA follows: TGTGCCAGCAGCTTCAGACTAGCGGGAGAACGGTTGGCTCAAGAGACCCAGTACTTC.

J is TRBJ2-3 and V is TRBV9; 12 bases map to TRBD2. Losses at the gene ends were 5 bases for V and 5 bases for J; bases not matched to a gene: 6. Per germline, CDR1 SGDLS and CDR2 YYNGEE. This CDR3 is built from 15 residues. Written as DNA, the CDR3 is TGTGCCAGCAGTGAAGGACTAGCGGGATTAGATACGCAGTATTTT. Protein: CASSEGLAGLDTQYF.

V usage is TRBV15 and J usage is TRBJ2-2; D possibly corresponds to TRBD2 (5 bases). V gave up 5 bases and J gave up 4 bases, with 14 bases separating them. The CDR3 loop spans 15 amino acids. The V gene's germline CDR1 is LNHNV and CDR2 YYDKDF (reference sequence). This CDR3 is CATSPRGVVTGELFF. The CDR3 nucleotides read TGTGCCACCAGCCCTCGGGGTGTAGTCACCGGGGAGCTGTTTTTT.

This clone was observed once. The gene calls are TRBV6-4 and TRBJ2-3; 7 bases match TRBD2. The CDR3 is made up of 16 amino acids. Germline V gene data show CDR1 as MRHNA and CDR2 as SNTAGT. V was pared by 4 bases and J by 1 base, with 8 bases of the junction left unmatched. CDR3: CASSVGSAGGTDTQYF. The CDR3 DNA reads TGTGCCAGCAGTGTAGGATCCGCGGGAGGCACAGATACGCAGTATTTT.

V gene TRBV5-5 combines with J gene TRBJ1-5; TRBD1 agrees at 9 bases. Germline CDR1 reads SGHKS; CDR2 reads YYEKEE (reference sequence). V lost 4 bases and J lost 0; bases outside the gene matches: 17. This CDR3 region has 20 residues. This CDR3 is CASSPWKGTGTTYSNQPQHF. CDR3 bases: TGTGCCAGCAGCCCCTGGAAGGGGACAGGGACCACCTATAGCAATCAGCCCCAGCATTTT.

The chain is built from TRBV15 and TRBJ1-4, with 9 positions matching TRBD1. This CDR3 is built from 15 residues. With V trimmed by 4 bases and J by 8 bases, 8 bases remained unmatched. CDR1 LNHNV and CDR2 YYDKDF come from the germline V gene (reference sequence). The DNA for the CDR3 is TGTGCCACCAGCAAGACCGGGACAGGGCGCGAAAAACTGTTTTTT. Its protein product is CATSKTGTGREKLFF.

A few counts support this clone. This sequence joins TRBV11-2 and TRBJ2-7; perhaps TRBD2 as D (6 bases). The CDR3 loop spans 14 amino acids. V lost 4 bases and J 3 bases, leaving 13 bases between the germline ends. Looked up from germline, CDR1 is SGHAT and CDR2 is FQNNGV. CDR3 sequence reads: CASSSPTGVYEQYF. The CDR3, as DNA: TGTGCCAGCAGCTCCCCCACGGGAGTCTACGAGCAGTACTTC.

The gene calls are TRBV5-4 and TRBJ1-4; possibly TRBD1 for D (5 bases). Trimming cost V 3 bases and J 2 bases, with 8 bases left between them. The CDR3 is 14 amino acids. The germline V gene encodes CDR1 SGHNT and CDR2 YYREEE (reference sequence). The CDR3 here is CASSSRQTNEKLFF. In DNA, the CDR3 is TGTGCCAGCAGCTCCCGACAGACTAATGAAAAACTGTTTTTT.

This clone was found a few times. The V gene is TRBV14, the J gene TRBJ2-5, with TRBD2 matching 9 bases. Germline CDR1 is SGHDN and CDR2 is FVKESK. CDR3 length: 16 amino acids. The J segment lost 2 bases and the V segment lost 4 bases, leaving 8 bases of the junction unmatched. The CDR3 nucleotides read TGTGCCAGCAGCCCGGGATTTCTAGCGGGACAAGAGACCCAGTACTTC. It encodes CASSPGFLAGQETQYF.

This chain connects TRBV28 to TRBJ1-2; perhaps TRBD1 as D (5 bases). Germline loops: CDR1 MDHEN, CDR2 SYDVKM. There are 13 residues in the CDR3. Trimming left V 6 bases short and J 8 bases short, with 16 bases between. CDR3 DNA: TGTGCCAGCAGCCAAAACGTGGGGGGAGGCTACACCTTC. Translating gives CASSQNVGGGYTF.

This chain joins TRBV12-3 or TRBV12-4 and TRBJ2-5; D is ambiguous. V lost 5 bases and J 1 base, leaving 8 bases between the germline ends. The CDR3 is 13 residues long. The chain's CDR3 is CASSPQIQETQYF. The CDR3 coding sequence is TGTGCCAGCAGTCCACAGATCCAAGAGACCCAGTACTTC.

The rearrangement uses TRBV6-5 and TRBJ2-1, with TRBD2 identical over 7 bases. The length of the CDR3 is 15 residues. V trimming: 6 bases; J trimming: 1 base; junction bases outside the gene matches: 6. Germline CDR1 and CDR2: MNHEY and SVGAGI. The CDR3 here is CASRLAGGSYNEQFF. CDR3 coding DNA: TGTGCCAGCAGGTTAGCGGGTGGGTCCTACAATGAGCAGTTCTTC.

The chain joins TRBV3-1 (or the pseudogene TRBV3-2) to TRBJ2-1; possibly TRBD2 for D (5 bases). Germline CDR1 and CDR2: LGHDT and YNNKEL (reference sequence). The CDR3 has 13 amino acids. V was clipped by 0 bases and J by 14 bases, with 14 bases between them. As DNA, the CDR3 is TGTGCCAGCAGCCAAGATCTCCGGACTTCGGAGTTCTTC. Its translation is CASSQDLRTSEFF.

The rearrangement uses TRBV10-3 and TRBJ1-1, with D unresolved. The CDR3 extends over 15 amino acids. Trimming pared 0 bases from V and 11 bases from J, leaving 19 bases between. Looked up from germline, CDR1 is ENHRY and CDR2 is SYGVKD. CDR3 loop: CAISESILRASAAFF. CDR3 nucleotides: TGTGCCATCAGTGAGTCGATTTTGAGGGCGTCAGCGGCTTTCTTT.